The 16 T cell receptor beta chains reported below all come from one sample, sequenced in a study of cytomegalovirus exposure and HLA in healthy donors. The repertoire was sequenced with immunoSEQ multiplex PCR; TCRdb's copy has only in-frame clones and lacks some. The sample includes 90,000 to 150,000 clones, roughly 90% of them seen just once. Specimen: PBMCs. The origin of the receptors is a young woman in good health and CMV-seropositive.

This chain joins TRBV7-6 and TRBJ2-3; TRBD2 aligns across 10 bases. The CDR3 loop spans 16 amino acids. Germline loops: CDR1 SGHVS, CDR2 FNYEAQ. V shed 5 bases, J shed 2 bases, and the junction held 7 bases outside the gene matches. The CDR3 bases are TGTGCCAGCAGCCCGCCAGCGGGGGGGTCCACAGATACGCAGTATTTT. Its translation is CASSPPAGGSTDTQYF.

J is TRBJ2-1 and V is TRBV6-1, with D maybe TRBD1 (5 bases). V was shortened by 4 bases and J by 4 bases, with 20 bases between the two germline ends. The CDR3 has 17 residues. In germline, CDR1 is MNHNS, CDR2 SASEGT. CDR3 in DNA: TGTGCCAGCAGTGGGGAACCAACGGCAGGGTCTTACAATGAGCAGTTCTTC. This sequence encodes CASSGEPTAGSYNEQFF.

This clone showed up just once. V is TRBV27 and J is TRBJ1-1; 8 bases match TRBD1. Trimming took 6 bases from V and 4 from J; bases not matched to a gene: 7. The CDR3 sequence is 14 residues long. Germline CDR1 is MNHEY and CDR2 is SMNVEV (reference sequence). The CDR3 nucleotides are TGTGCCAGCAGCCTCAGGGGGCGCCGCACTGAAGCTTTCTTT. Amino acids: CASSLRGRRTEAFF.

The V call is TRBV7-8, the J call TRBJ2-3; TRBD2 agrees at 9 bases. The CDR3 is made up of 16 amino acids. Germline V gene lookup returns CDR1 SGHVS and CDR2 FQNEAQ. V shed 5 bases, J shed 5 bases, and the junction held 11 bases outside the gene matches. CDR3 sequence (DNA): TGTGCCAGCAGCCCCCGTTTGCGGGAGGGGATAGATACGCAGTATTTT. Its translation is CASSPRLREGIDTQYF.

The chain carries TRBV9 and TRBJ1-2; D is undetermined. Germline values: CDR1 SGDLS, CDR2 YYNGEE. The CDR3 spans 13 residues. Deletions cut 3 bases from V and 7 bases from J, with 13 bases between. CDR3 sequence reads: CASSGTRTTGYTF. Written as DNA, the CDR3 is TGTGCCAGCAGCGGTACTAGGACGACTGGCTACACCTTC.

The chain joins TRBV2 to TRBJ2-7; 13 nucleotides line up with TRBD2. Germline CDR1 reads SNHLY; CDR2 reads FYNNEI. The ends lost 4 bases at V and 4 bases at J; junction bases unmatched: 4. The CDR3 consists of 15 residues. CDR3 region: CASSVRTSGSYEQYF. CDR3 DNA sequence: TGTGCCAGCAGTGTTAGGACTAGCGGGAGTTACGAGCAGTACTTC.

The chain joins TRBV6-5 to TRBJ2-3, with D possibly TRBD1 on 6 matching bases. CDR1 and CDR2 from the germline V gene are MNHEY and SVGAGI. The germline V and J ends were trimmed by 7 bases and 2 bases, with 13 bases remaining between them. The CDR3 consists of 14 residues. The CDR3 loop reads CASTPGHFTDTQYF. The CDR3, as DNA: TGTGCCAGCACCCCGGGACACTTCACAGATACGCAGTATTTT.

The chain links TRBV25-1 to TRBJ1-2, with D possibly TRBD1 on 5 matching bases. This CDR3 spans 14 amino acids. With 4 bases removed from V and 4 bases from J, the gap between germline ends came to 13 bases. Germline-derived CDR1 and CDR2 are MGHDK and SYGVNS. The CDR3: CASSAPRDGYGYTF. The DNA of the CDR3 is TGTGCCAGCAGTGCCCCCAGGGATGGCTATGGCTACACCTTC.

The chain links TRBV19 to TRBJ2-5; D possibly corresponds to TRBD2 (5 bases). The V end lost 0 bases, the J end lost 10 bases, and 12 bases lay between the germline ends. The CDR3 is 13 residues long. Germline V lookup: CDR1 LNHDA, CDR2 SQIVND (reference sequence). The DNA of the CDR3 is TGTGCCAGTAGTATAGATTATTCGGGATACCAGTACTTC. Its protein is CASSIDYSGYQYF.

The chain combines TRBV7-9 with TRBJ1-5, with D possibly matching TRBD1 (5 bases). The CDR3 extends over 13 amino acids. Germline lookup yields CDR1 SEHNR and CDR2 FQNEAQ (reference sequence). Trimming pared 1 base from V and 7 bases from J, leaving 8 bases between. Written as DNA, the CDR3 is TGTGCCAGCAGCTTAGGAAGGGGCCAGCCCCAGCATTTT. This gives the protein CASSLGRGQPQHF.

The chain uses TRBV28 and TRBJ1-1; tentatively, D is TRBD1 (5 bases). Germline-derived CDR1 and CDR2 are MDHEN and SYDVKM. V was trimmed by 4 bases and J by 1 base, leaving 7 bases between them. This CDR3 comprises 13 residues. The DNA for the CDR3 is TGTGCCAGCAGTTCCGGACAGAACACTGAAGCTTTCTTT. It translates to CASSSGQNTEAFF.

This sequence joins TRBV7-9 and TRBJ2-3; 7 nucleotides match TRBD2. This CDR3 is built from 14 residues. The ends lost 3 bases at V and 1 base at J; junction bases unmatched: 1. Germline CDR1 SEHNR, CDR2 FQNEAQ (reference sequence). Here the CDR3 reads CASSFAGGTDTQYF. Here the CDR3 DNA reads TGTGCCAGCAGCTTCGCGGGAGGCACAGATACGCAGTATTTT.

The chain combines TRBV7-9 with TRBJ1-5, with no clear D. The CDR3 extends over 15 amino acids. V was trimmed by 0 bases and J by 3 bases, leaving 9 bases between them. From germline, CDR1 is SEHNR and CDR2 FQNEAQ (reference sequence). The CDR3: CASSLAAGSNQPQHF. In DNA form, the CDR3 reads TGTGCCAGCAGCTTAGCGGCGGGTTCCAATCAGCCCCAGCATTTT.

This clone showed up just a few times. V is TRBV7-8 and J is TRBJ1-6, with 7 bases that match TRBD1. The V segment lost 1 base and the J segment 12 bases; nucleotides outside the gene matches: 15. This CDR3 is 17 amino acids long. Per the germline V gene, CDR1 is SGHVS and CDR2 is FQNEAQ. CDR3 nucleotide sequence: TGTGCCAGCAGCTTAGGGGACAGTCCTATCTCGTGGAAACCCCTCCACTTT. Translation gives CASSLGDSPISWKPLHF.

This clone has a handful of counts. J is TRBJ1-2 and V is TRBV6-4; D possibly corresponds to TRBD1 (5 bases). CDR3 length equals 15 residues. CDR1 MRHNA and CDR2 SNTAGT come from the germline V gene. The V and J ends lost 3 bases and 8 bases respectively, with 19 bases between them. This chain's CDR3 is CASSEGTGRAGGYTF. For the CDR3, the DNA is TGTGCCAGCAGTGAAGGCACTGGCAGGGCCGGGGGCTACACCTTC.

CDR3 bases: TGTGCCAGCTCACCACTATTAGGGCGGGAGATTGGCAATGAGCAGTTCTTC. It is translated as CASSPLLGREIGNEQFF. The chain carries TRBV18 and TRBJ2-1; 7 nucleotides align to TRBD2. The CDR3 sequence is 17 residues long. The germline CDR1 and CDR2 sequences are KGHSH and LQKENI. V shed 1 base, J shed 6 bases, and the junction held 12 bases outside the gene matches.